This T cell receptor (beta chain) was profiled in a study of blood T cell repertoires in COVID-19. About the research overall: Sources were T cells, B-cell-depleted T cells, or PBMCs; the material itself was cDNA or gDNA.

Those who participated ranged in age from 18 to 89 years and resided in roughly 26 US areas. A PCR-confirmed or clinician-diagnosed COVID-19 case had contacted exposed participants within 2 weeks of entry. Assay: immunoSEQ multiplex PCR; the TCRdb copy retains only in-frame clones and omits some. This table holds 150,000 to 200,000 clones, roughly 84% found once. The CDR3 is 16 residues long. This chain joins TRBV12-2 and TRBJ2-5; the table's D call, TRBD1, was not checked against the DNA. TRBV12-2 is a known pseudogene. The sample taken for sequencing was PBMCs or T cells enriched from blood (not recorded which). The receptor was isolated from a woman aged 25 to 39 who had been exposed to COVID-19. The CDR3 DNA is TGTGCAAGTCGCTTCCACCTGGGGCAGACCATGGAGACCCAGTACTTC. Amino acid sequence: CASRFHLGQTMETQYF.